The entry below describes one T cell receptor beta chain. It has no known antigen specificity. Per-nucleotide qualities are absent, and no much larger clonotype sits a single base away. The library came from the immunoSEQ multiplex PCR assay. Drawn from immuneACCESS, this table holds only the in-frame rearrangements with V and J called that TCRdb kept. Clones are partly lost; checked studies trace under half to an unresolved V gene and leave the rest unexplained. The sample yields about 46,000 clones; 94% were counted once. In total, the top ten clones hold almost 4.5% of the sample. The entry originates in a study of T cell changes during pregnancy in multiple sclerosis (dated by TCRdb to between 2018 and 2021). For the study in its entirety: The study examined how the T cell repertoire changed over the course of pregnancy in women with multiple sclerosis.

CDR1 and CDR2, looked up from the germline V gene, are ENHRY and SYGVKD. Trimming leaves V shorter by 7 bases and J shorter by 1 base, with the junction holding 5 bases beyond the gene matches. Reading from cysteine to phenylalanine, the CDR3 counts 14 amino acids. Only the CDR3 portion is preserved as DNA: 42 bases, with reading frame beginning at the first base. The receptor chain draws on TRBV10-3 and TRBJ1-1; TRBD1 lines up with 8 middle nucleotides. The TCR comes from a female donor with multiple sclerosis, enrolled in a pregnancy study. Sequenced here: CD8+ T cells from peripheral blood mononuclear cells, sampled in the first trimester of pregnancy. The DNA is TGTGCCATCACCGCAGGGGGCTGGAACACTGAAGCTTTCTTT. Its amino acids are CAITAGGWNTEAFF.